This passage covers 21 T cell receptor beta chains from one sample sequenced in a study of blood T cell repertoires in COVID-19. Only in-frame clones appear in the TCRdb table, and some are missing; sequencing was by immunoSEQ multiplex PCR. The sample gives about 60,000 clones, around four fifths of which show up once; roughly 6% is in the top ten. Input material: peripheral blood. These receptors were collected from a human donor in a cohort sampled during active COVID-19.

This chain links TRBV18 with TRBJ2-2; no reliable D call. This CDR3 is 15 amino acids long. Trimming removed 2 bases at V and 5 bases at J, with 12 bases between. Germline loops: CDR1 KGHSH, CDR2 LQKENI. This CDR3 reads CASSPSYIGTGELFF. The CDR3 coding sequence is TGTGCCAGCTCACCAAGTTATATCGGGACCGGGGAGCTGTTTTTT.

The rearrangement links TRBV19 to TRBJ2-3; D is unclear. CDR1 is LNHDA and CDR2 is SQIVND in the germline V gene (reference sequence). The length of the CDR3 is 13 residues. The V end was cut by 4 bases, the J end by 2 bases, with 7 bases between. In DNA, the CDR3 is TGTGCCAGTAGTAGGAGATACACAGATACGCAGTATTTT. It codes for CASSRRYTDTQYF.

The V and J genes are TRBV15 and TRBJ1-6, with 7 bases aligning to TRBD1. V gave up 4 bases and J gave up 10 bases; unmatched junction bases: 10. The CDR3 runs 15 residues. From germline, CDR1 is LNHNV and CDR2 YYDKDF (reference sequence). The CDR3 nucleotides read TGTGCCACCAGCATAGGTAACAGGGGACAGTCACCCCTCCACTTT. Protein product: CATSIGNRGQSPLHF.

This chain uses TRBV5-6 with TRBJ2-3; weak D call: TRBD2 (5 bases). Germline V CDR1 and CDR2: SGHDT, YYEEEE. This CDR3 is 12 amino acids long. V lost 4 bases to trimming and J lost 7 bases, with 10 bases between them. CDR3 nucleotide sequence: TGTGCCAGCAGCAAAACGGGAAATACGCAGTATTTT. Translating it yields CASSKTGNTQYF.

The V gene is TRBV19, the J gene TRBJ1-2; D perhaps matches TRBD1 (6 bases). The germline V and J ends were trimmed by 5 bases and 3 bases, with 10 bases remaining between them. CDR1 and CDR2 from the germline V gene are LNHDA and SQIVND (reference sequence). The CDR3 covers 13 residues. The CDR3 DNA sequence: TGTGCCAGTAGTTTCCGACAGGACTATGGCTACACCTTC. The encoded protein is CASSFRQDYGYTF.

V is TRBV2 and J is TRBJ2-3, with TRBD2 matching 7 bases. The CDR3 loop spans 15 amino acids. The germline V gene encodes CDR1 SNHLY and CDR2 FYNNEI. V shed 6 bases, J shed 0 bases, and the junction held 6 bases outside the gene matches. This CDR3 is CASRLAGVSTDTQYF. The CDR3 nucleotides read TGTGCCAGCAGACTCGCGGGGGTTAGCACAGATACGCAGTATTTT.

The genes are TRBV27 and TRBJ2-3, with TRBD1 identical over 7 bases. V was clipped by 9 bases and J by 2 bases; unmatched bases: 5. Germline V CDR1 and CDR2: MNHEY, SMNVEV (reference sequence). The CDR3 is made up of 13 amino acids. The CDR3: CASQGQFTDTQYF. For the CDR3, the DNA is TGTGCCAGTCAGGGACAGTTCACAGATACGCAGTATTTT.

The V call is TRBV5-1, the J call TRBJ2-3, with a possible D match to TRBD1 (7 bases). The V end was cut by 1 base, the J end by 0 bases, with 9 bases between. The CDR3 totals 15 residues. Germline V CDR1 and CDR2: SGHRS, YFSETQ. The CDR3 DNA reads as TGCGCCAGCAGCTTGCAGGGGGGTAGCACAGATACGCAGTATTTT. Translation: CASSLQGGSTDTQYF.

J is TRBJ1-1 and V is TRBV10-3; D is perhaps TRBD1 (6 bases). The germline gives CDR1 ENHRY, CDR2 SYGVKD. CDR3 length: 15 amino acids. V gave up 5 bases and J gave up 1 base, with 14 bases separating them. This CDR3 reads CAISWRGLRNTEAFF. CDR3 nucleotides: TGTGCCATCAGTTGGCGGGGGCTCAGGAACACTGAAGCTTTCTTT.

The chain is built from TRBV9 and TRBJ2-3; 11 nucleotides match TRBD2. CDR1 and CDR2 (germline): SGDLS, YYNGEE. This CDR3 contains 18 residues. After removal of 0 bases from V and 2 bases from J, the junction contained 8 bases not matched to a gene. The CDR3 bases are TGTGCCAGCAGCGTAGGTTTACCTAGCGGGAGGCCCACAGATACGCAGTATTTT. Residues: CASSVGLPSGRPTDTQYF.

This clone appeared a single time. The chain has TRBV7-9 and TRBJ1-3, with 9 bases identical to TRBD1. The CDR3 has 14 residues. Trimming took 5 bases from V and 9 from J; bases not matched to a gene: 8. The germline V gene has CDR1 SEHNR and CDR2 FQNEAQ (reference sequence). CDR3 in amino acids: CASSQGQGVFTIYF. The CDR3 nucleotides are TGTGCCAGCAGCCAGGGACAGGGCGTTTTCACCATATATTTT.

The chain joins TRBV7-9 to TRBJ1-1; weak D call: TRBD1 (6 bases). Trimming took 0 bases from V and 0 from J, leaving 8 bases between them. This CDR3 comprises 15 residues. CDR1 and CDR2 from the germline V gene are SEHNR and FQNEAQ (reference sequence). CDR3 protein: CASSLAGAVNTEAFF. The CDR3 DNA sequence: TGTGCCAGCAGCTTAGCGGGGGCTGTGAACACTGAAGCTTTCTTT.

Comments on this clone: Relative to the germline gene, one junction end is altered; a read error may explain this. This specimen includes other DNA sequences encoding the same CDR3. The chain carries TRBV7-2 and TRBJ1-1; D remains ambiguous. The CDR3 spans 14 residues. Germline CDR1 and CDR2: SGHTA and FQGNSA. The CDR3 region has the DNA TGTGCTAGCAGCTTAGTAGGGAGCGGCACTGAAGCTTTCTTT. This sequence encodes CASSLVGSGTEAFF. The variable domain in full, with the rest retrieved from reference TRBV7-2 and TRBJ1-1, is GAGVSQSPSNKVTEKGKDVELRCDPISGHTALYWYRQSLGQGLEFLIYFQGNSAPDKSGLPSDRFSAERTGGSVSTLTIQRTQQEDSAVYLCASSLVGSGTEAFFGQGTRLTVV.

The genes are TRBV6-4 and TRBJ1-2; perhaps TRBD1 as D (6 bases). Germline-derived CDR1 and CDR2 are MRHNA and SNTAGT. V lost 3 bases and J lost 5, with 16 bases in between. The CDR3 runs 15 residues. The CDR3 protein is CASSEGALAPYGYTF. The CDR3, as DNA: TGTGCCAGCAGTGAGGGGGCCCTGGCTCCTTATGGCTACACCTTC.

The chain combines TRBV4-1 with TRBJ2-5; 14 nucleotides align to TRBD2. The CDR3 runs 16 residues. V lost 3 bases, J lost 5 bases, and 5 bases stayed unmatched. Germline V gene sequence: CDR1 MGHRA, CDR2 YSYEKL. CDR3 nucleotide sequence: TGCGCCAGCAGCCATGGACTAGCGGGAGGAGGGGAGACCCAGTACTTC. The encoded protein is CASSHGLAGGGETQYF.

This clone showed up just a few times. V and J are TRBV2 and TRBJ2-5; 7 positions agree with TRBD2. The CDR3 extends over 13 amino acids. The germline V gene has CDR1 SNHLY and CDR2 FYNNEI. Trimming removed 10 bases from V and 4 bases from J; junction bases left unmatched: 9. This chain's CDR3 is CATIGLERETQYF. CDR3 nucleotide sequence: TGTGCCACGATAGGACTAGAACGAGAGACCCAGTACTTC.

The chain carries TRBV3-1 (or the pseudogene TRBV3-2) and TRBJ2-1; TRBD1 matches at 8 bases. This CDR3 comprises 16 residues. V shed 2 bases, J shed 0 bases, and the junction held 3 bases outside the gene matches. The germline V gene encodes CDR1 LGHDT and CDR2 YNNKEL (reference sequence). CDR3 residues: CASSQPDRGSYNEQFF. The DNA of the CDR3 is TGTGCCAGCAGCCAACCAGACAGGGGCTCCTACAATGAGCAGTTCTTC.

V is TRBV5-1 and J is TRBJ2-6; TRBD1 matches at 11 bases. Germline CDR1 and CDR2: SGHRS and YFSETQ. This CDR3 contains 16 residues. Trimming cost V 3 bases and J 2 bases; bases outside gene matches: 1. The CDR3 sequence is CASSSGQGAGANVLTF. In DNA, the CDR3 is TGCGCCAGCAGCTCGGGACAGGGGGCTGGGGCCAACGTCCTGACTTTC. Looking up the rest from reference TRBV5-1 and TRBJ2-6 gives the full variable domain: KAGVTQTPRYLIKTRGQQVTLSCSPISGHRSVSWYQQTPGQGLQFLFEYFSETQRNKGNFPGRFSGRQFSNSRSEMNVSTLELGDSALYLCASSSGQGAGANVLTFGAGSRLTVL.

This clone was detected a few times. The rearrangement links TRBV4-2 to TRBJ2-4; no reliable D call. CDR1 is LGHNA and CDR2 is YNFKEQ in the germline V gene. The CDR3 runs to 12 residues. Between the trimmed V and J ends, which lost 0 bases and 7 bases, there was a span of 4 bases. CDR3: CASSQDHNIQYF. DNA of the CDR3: TGTGCCAGCAGCCAAGATCATAACATTCAGTACTTC.

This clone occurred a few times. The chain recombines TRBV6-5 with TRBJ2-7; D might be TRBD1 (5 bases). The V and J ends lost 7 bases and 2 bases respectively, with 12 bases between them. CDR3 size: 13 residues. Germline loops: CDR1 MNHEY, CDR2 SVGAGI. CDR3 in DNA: TGTGCCAGCACCGATGGGGCACCCTACGAGCAGTACTTC. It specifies CASTDGAPYEQYF.

The CDR3 nucleotides read TGTGCCAGCAGTTCAGCCGGGACAGCGAACACTGAAGCTTTCTTT. This translates into CASSSAGTANTEAFF. This sequence joins TRBV6-6 and TRBJ1-1; 7 positions match TRBD1. The CDR3 extends over 15 amino acids. Unmatched junction bases numbered 6, after V lost 4 bases and J lost 1 base. Germline CDR1 is MNHNY and CDR2 is SVGAGI (reference sequence).